The 29 T cell receptor beta chains presented below share a single source sample, sequenced in a study of blood T cells in healthy people across ages. Then a second PCR, running roughly 7 to 11 cycles, was carried out with a sample-barcoded 5' primer and a J-beta primer mix. TCRdb re-derived calls from the 5' RACE reads in MiXCR, one entry per CDR3 protein. The data contain around 1,000,000 distinct CDR3 sequences, 35% to 40% of them singletons. Material for sequencing was blood. The source of these receptors is a man between 18 and 35 years old in good health.

The gene calls are TRBV27 and TRBJ2-7; unclear D gene. The J call may be mistaken, given a closer DNA end match to TRBJ2-5. Germline CDR1 is MNHEY and CDR2 is SMNVEV (reference sequence). This CDR3 region has 14 residues. The CDR3 sequence: CASRTPSWGETQYF. The CDR3, as DNA: TGTGCCAGCAGAACCCCGTCATGGGGAGAGACCCAGTACTTC.

The chain is built from TRBV5-1 and TRBJ2-3; D perhaps matches TRBD1 (6 bases). The CDR3 is 17 residues long. Germline CDR1 is SGHRS and CDR2 is YFSETQ. The V gene lost 0 bases and the J gene lost 2 bases, with 16 bases spanning the gap. The CDR3 region is CASSLGRLTGNTDTQYF. In DNA form, the CDR3 reads TGCGCCAGCAGCTTGGGGCGCTTGACAGGAAACACAGATACGCAGTATTTT.

V usage is TRBV9 and J usage is TRBJ2-3; TRBD2 matches 16 bases. Germline assignment: CDR1 SGDLS and CDR2 YYNGEE. This CDR3 has 18 residues. With 2 bases clipped from V and 1 base from J, the junction kept 4 bases outside the gene matches. For the CDR3, the DNA is TGTGCCAGCAGCGTGGGACTAGCGGGGGGGCATGGCACAGATACGCAGTATTTT. Its protein is CASSVGLAGGHGTDTQYF.

The chain joins TRBV20-1 to TRBJ1-1; maybe TRBD1 (6 bases). This CDR3 region has 13 residues. Trimming stripped 2 bases from V and 3 bases from J, with 10 bases between. Germline V gene sequence: CDR1 DFQATT, CDR2 SNEGSKA (reference sequence). The DNA for the CDR3 is TGCAGTGCTAGACTCCCAGGGGACACTGAAGCTTTCTTT. It encodes CSARLPGDTEAFF.

With regard to this clonotype: The DNA is left out, because the CDR3 cannot be placed on it with certainty; the CDR3 is given as TCRdb lists it. This sequence joins TRBV27 and TRBJ2-1; TRBD1, as called in the table, went unchecked against the DNA. The CDR3 has 15 residues if both end residues are counted. Germline loops: CDR1 MNHEY, CDR2 SMNVEV (reference sequence). The CDR3 reads CASSSSSTGGAEQFF.

This clonotype turned up a few times. The V and J genes are TRBV15 and TRBJ2-1; 8 nucleotides align to TRBD1. The CDR3 loop spans 15 amino acids. The germline V gene encodes CDR1 LNHNV and CDR2 YYDKDF (reference sequence). V trimming: 1 base; J trimming: 7 bases; junction bases outside the gene matches: 6. CDR3 protein: CATSRAPDRENEQFF. CDR3 bases: TGTGCCACCAGCAGAGCCCCGGACAGGGAGAATGAGCAGTTCTTC.

This clonotype occurred a few times. The chain employs TRBV12-3 or TRBV12-4 and TRBJ1-2; 11 bases are a match to TRBD1. The CDR3 is 14 residues long. V was pared by 5 bases and J by 6 bases, with 5 bases of the junction left unmatched. CDR3 region: CASSPVDRGHGYTF. The CDR3, as DNA: TGTGCCAGCAGTCCTGTGGACAGGGGGCATGGCTACACCTTC.

This clonotype was found many times. The gene calls are TRBV13 and TRBJ2-1, with D perhaps given as TRBD1 or TRBD2 (6 bases each). Germline V gene lookup returns CDR1 PRHDT and CDR2 FYEKMQ (reference sequence). V lost 5 bases and J lost 7, with 18 bases in between. The CDR3 extends over 15 amino acids. The CDR3 loop reads CASSVRRRGGNEQFF. The CDR3 nucleotides are TGTGCCAGCAGCGTCCGCCGCAGGGGAGGAAATGAGCAGTTCTTC.

This rearrangement joins TRBV6-2 or TRBV6-3 to TRBJ2-7; perhaps D is TRBD1 or TRBD2 (5 bases each). V gave up 6 bases and J gave up 3 bases, with 12 bases separating them. CDR3 length equals 13 residues. Germline values: CDR1 MNHEY, CDR2 SVGEGT. The CDR3, as DNA: TGTGCCAGCAGACGGACGGGGCTCTACGAGCAGTACTTC. It translates to CASRRTGLYEQYF.

A note on this clonotype: A much bigger clone sits one base away, suggesting this may be a read error. This chain links TRBV7-2 with TRBJ2-5, with D possibly matching TRBD2 (6 bases). The CDR3 extends over 15 amino acids. Germline lookup yields CDR1 SGHTA and CDR2 FQGNSA. The DNA for the CDR3 is TGTGCCAGCCGCTTAGAGGAGGGGCCTCAAGAGACCCAGTACTTC. It is translated as CASRLEEGPQETQYF.

The V gene is TRBV4-2, the J gene TRBJ2-3; no reliable D call. This CDR3 has 16 amino acids. Germline V gene sequence: CDR1 LGHNA, CDR2 YNFKEQ. V was cut by 0 bases and J by 5 bases, with 15 bases left in between. In nucleotides, the CDR3 is TGTGCCAGCAGCCAAGACCGAAGAGGCAGCCTAGATACGCAGTATTTT. This encodes CASSQDRRGSLDTQYF.

V usage is TRBV28 and J usage is TRBJ2-3; TRBD2 aligns across 11 bases. The CDR3 is made up of 16 amino acids. Per germline, CDR1 MDHEN and CDR2 SYDVKM. V lost 7 bases to trimming and J lost 3 bases; unmatched junction nucleotides: 9. CDR3 sequence reads: CASTPRVAGGTDTQYF. Here the CDR3 DNA reads TGTGCCAGCACTCCGCGGGTAGCGGGGGGGACAGATACGCAGTATTTT.

The count of this clonotype is one. The chain carries TRBV11-2 and TRBJ1-1; TRBD1 aligns across 8 bases. V lost 5 bases and J lost 3; bases outside the gene matches: 8. Germline V gives CDR1 SGHAT, CDR2 FQNNGV. The CDR3 consists of 15 residues. The CDR3 nucleotides read TGTGCCAGCAGCCATAGACAGGGGTTATACACTGAAGCTTTCTTT. Protein sequence: CASSHRQGLYTEAFF.

In its sample, this clonotype was seen a few times. V gene TRBV10-3 combines with J gene TRBJ2-4; D not resolved. The closer fit of TRBJ2-7 to the DNA end suggests the J call may be wrong. Germline loops: CDR1 ENHRY, CDR2 SYGVKD. The CDR3 spans 13 residues. The DNA of the CDR3 is TGTGCCATCAGTGAGGGGGTCGAGTACGAGCAGTACTTC. Protein sequence: CAISEGVEYEQYF.

This clonotype occurred a few times. This sequence joins TRBV13 and TRBJ2-3; no clear D. Germline lookup yields CDR1 PRHDT and CDR2 FYEKMQ (reference sequence). V was trimmed by 5 bases and J by 5 bases, leaving 17 bases between them. This CDR3 is built from 15 residues. CDR3: CASSRTARGRDTQYF. In DNA form, the CDR3 reads TGTGCCAGCAGCCGAACCGCTAGAGGTAGAGATACGCAGTATTTT.

This clonotype was recorded a few times. The chain has TRBV4-3 and TRBJ1-4, with 9 bases aligning to TRBD1. This CDR3 has 17 residues. Unmatched junction bases numbered 9, after V lost 0 bases and J lost 7 bases. In germline, CDR1 is LGHNA, CDR2 YSLEER. CDR3 region: CASSQDGDRVVSEKLFF. The CDR3 bases are TGCGCCAGCAGCCAAGATGGGGACAGGGTCGTTAGTGAAAAACTGTTTTTT.

V usage is TRBV20-1 and J usage is TRBJ2-1, with D possibly matching TRBD2 (6 bases). The CDR3 is 14 amino acids. CDR1 DFQATT and CDR2 SNEGSKA come from the germline V gene (reference sequence). V dropped 5 bases and J dropped 6 bases, with 17 bases sitting between them. This CDR3 is CSARDERASNEQFF. CDR3 sequence (DNA): TGCAGTGCTCGGGACGAGCGGGCTAGCAATGAGCAGTTCTTC.

On this clonotype itself: A single base separates this from a much larger clone, so it may be a read error. This sequence joins TRBV10-3 and TRBJ2-7; D may be TRBD2 (5 bases). The CDR3 extends over 13 amino acids. Germline V gene sequence: CDR1 ENHRY, CDR2 SYGVKD. CDR3: CASSDGNMDEQYF. DNA of the CDR3: TGTGCCAGCAGTGACGGGAATATGGACGAGCAGTACTTC.

This clonotype was recorded a few times. The rearrangement joins TRBV6-2 or TRBV6-3 to TRBJ2-5; D is ambiguous. Between the trimmed V and J ends, which lost 2 bases and 2 bases, there was a span of 15 bases. Germline CDR1 is MNHEY and CDR2 is SVGEGT. The length of the CDR3 is 16 residues. DNA for the CDR3: TGTGCCAGCAGTTACCTCCTTGGAGTCAGACAAGAGACCCAGTACTTC. Its translation is CASSYLLGVRQETQYF.

The chain carries TRBV7-2 and TRBJ1-2, with a weak D call TRBD1 (6 bases). The CDR3 covers 15 residues. The germline V and J ends were trimmed by 0 bases and 3 bases, with 11 bases remaining between them. The V gene's germline CDR1 is SGHTA and CDR2 FQGNSA. The CDR3 nucleotides read TGTGCCAGCAGCTTAGCGCTAGCAGGGGACTATGGCTACACCTTC. Translated, it gives CASSLALAGDYGYTF.

The J gene is TRBJ2-1, the V gene TRBV21-1; TRBD1, the table's D call, was not compared with the DNA. TRBV21-1 is reported as a pseudogene. CDR3 length equals 14 residues. This CDR3 is CASSPWNREYEQFF. The CDR3, as DNA: TGTGCCAGCAGCCCCTGGAACAGGGAATACGAGCAGTTCTTC.

J is TRBJ1-2 and V is TRBV30; no reliable D call. CDR3 length: 14 residues. CDR1 is GTSNPN, CDR2 SVGIG, per germline (reference sequence). V lost 0 bases and J 5 bases, leaving 13 bases between the germline ends. CDR3: CAWSVPVVGYGYTF. CDR3 DNA sequence: TGTGCCTGGAGTGTACCAGTCGTAGGATATGGCTACACCTTC.

This chain connects TRBV20-1 to TRBJ2-1; a possible D gene is TRBD1 (6 bases). CDR3 length: 14 residues. The V and J ends lost 1 base and 3 bases respectively, with 10 bases between them. The V gene's germline CDR1 is DFQATT and CDR2 SNEGSKA (reference sequence). The CDR3 DNA is TGCAGTGCTAGAGCGACAGGAGACTACAATGAGCAGTTCTTC. This gives the protein CSARATGDYNEQFF.

This clonotype has more than one count but fewer than ten. This chain joins TRBV7-9 and TRBJ1-1; tentative D call: TRBD1 (5 bases). In germline, CDR1 is SEHNR, CDR2 FQNEAQ (reference sequence). The CDR3 consists of 15 residues. Trimming shortened V by 3 bases and J by 0 bases, and 11 bases separated the two germline ends. This chain's CDR3 is CASSFLQGMNTEAFF. CDR3 DNA: TGTGCCAGCAGCTTCCTCCAGGGAATGAACACTGAAGCTTTCTTT.

This clonotype has only a few counts. The CDR3 spells CASSSFRADLNTDTQYF. The DNA of the CDR3 is TGCGCCAGCAGCTCCTTCCGGGCAGACCTCAACACAGATACGCAGTATTTT. This rearrangement joins TRBV5-1 to TRBJ2-3; D unclear. V was shortened by 3 bases and J by 2 bases, with 19 bases between the two germline ends. CDR3 length: 17 amino acids. CDR1 SGHRS and CDR2 YFSETQ come from the germline V gene.

The chain couples TRBV4-2 to TRBJ2-1; D gene ambiguous. Per the germline V gene, CDR1 is LGHNA and CDR2 is YNFKEQ. Trimming stripped 2 bases from V and 12 bases from J, with 17 bases between. This CDR3 region has 14 residues. CDR3 loop: CASSQPDSPKGQFF. CDR3 nucleotide sequence: TGTGCCAGCAGCCAACCCGATTCGCCCAAGGGGCAGTTCTTC.

This clonotype turned up a few times. The chain recombines TRBV6-2 or TRBV6-3 with TRBJ2-5; D is undetermined. TRBJ2-7 explains the end of the DNA better; the J call may be wrong. The CDR3 runs 14 residues. CDR1 is MNHEY, CDR2 SVGEGT, per germline. This chain's CDR3 is CASSFQTSLNEQYF. The CDR3 DNA reads as TGTGCCAGCAGTTTTCAGACATCTTTAAACGAGCAGTACTTC.

The V call is TRBV7-2, the J call TRBJ2-5; D remains ambiguous. CDR3 length equals 14 residues. V dropped 2 bases and J dropped 0 bases, with 7 bases sitting between them. The germline V gene encodes CDR1 SGHTA and CDR2 FQGNSA. CDR3 nucleotide sequence: TGTGCCAGCAGCTTAAATCAGGACCAAGAGACCCAGTACTTC. This gives the protein CASSLNQDQETQYF.

V and J are TRBV7-6 and TRBJ1-6, with 7 bases matching TRBD1. The CDR3 length is 17 residues. The V segment lost 0 bases and the J segment 10 bases; nucleotides outside the gene matches: 12. CDR1 is SGHVS and CDR2 is FNYEAQ in the germline V gene. This CDR3 reads CASSLAVLPGGGSPLHF. For the CDR3, the DNA is TGTGCCAGCAGCTTAGCCGTTCTGCCAGGGGGTGGGTCACCCCTCCACTTT.